Listed below are T cell receptor beta chains from one sample, sequenced in a study of cytomegalovirus exposure and HLA in healthy donors. The assay was immunoSEQ multiplex PCR, and TCRdb's table has in-frame clones only and misses some. The repertoire holds around 59,000 clones, approximately 83% seen once, with 1.5% to 2% in the top ten. The sequenced sample consisted of PBMCs. These receptors came from a human donor in good health. Both conserved end residues are part of each CDR3. A D gene is named only where the DNA matches it firmly. Where a row states a size, it is once, few, many or the class of an expanded clone; other rows omit it.

j_gene,d_gene,v_gene,abundance,CDR3aa,CDR3nt
TRBJ1-2,TRBD1,TRBV27,-,CASSIGQGALGYTF,TGTGCCAGCAGTATCGGACAGGGGGCGCTTGGCTACACCTTC
TRBJ1-5,-,TRBV5-6,-,CASSLIFYYRAGNQPQHF,TGTGCCAGCAGCTTGATCTTCTATTACAGGGCGGGCAATCAGCCCCAGCATTTT
TRBJ2-7,-,TRBV5-1,-,CASSSEAGVSYEQYF,TGCGCCAGCAGCTCGGAGGCAGGGGTCTCCTACGAGCAGTACTTC
TRBJ1-2,-,TRBV28,-,CASSFHSDGYTF,TGTGCCAGCAGTTTCCACAGTGATGGCTACACCTTC
TRBJ1-1,TRBD1,TRBV11-2,-,CASSLDGTGVITWANTEAFF,TGTGCCAGCAGCTTAGATGGGACAGGTGTTATAACCTGGGCGAACACTGAAGCTTTCTTT
TRBJ1-6,-,TRBV27,-,CASTGVGSPLHF,TGTGCCAGCACAGGGGTTGGTTCACCCCTCCACTTT
TRBJ1-2,-,TRBV18,-,CASSPVLQGSNGYTF,TGTGCCAGCTCACCTGTACTACAGGGCTCCAATGGCTACACCTTC
TRBJ2-7,-,TRBV2,-,CASTVSLYEQYF,TGTGCCAGCACGGTGTCCCTCTACGAGCAGTACTTC
TRBJ1-1,-,TRBV19,-,CASSIRRGNTEAFF,TGTGCCAGTAGTATTAGGAGAGGAAACACTGAAGCTTTCTTT
TRBJ2-1,-,TRBV7-9,-,CASSSVGRTVLNEQFF,TGTGCCAGCAGCTCGGTGGGTCGAACAGTCCTCAATGAGCAGTTCTTC
TRBJ1-5,-,TRBV5-5,-,CASSLSVTLTGNQPQHF,TGTGCCAGCAGCTTGAGTGTCACCCTAACGGGGAATCAGCCCCAGCATTTT
TRBJ1-5,-,TRBV5-6,-,CASSFGVSNQPQHF,TGTGCCAGCAGCTTCGGGGTTAGCAATCAGCCCCAGCATTTT
TRBJ1-2,TRBD1,TRBV5-6,few,CASSLPRQGARGYTF,TGTGCCAGCAGCTTGCCCCGACAGGGGGCTCGTGGCTACACCTTC
TRBJ2-1,-,TRBV5-1,-,CASSLSLGGSFNEQFF,TGCGCCAGCAGCTTGAGTTTGGGGGGAAGTTTCAATGAGCAGTTCTTC
TRBJ1-2,-,TRBV7-2,-,CASSAQGHGYTF,TGTGCCAGCAGCGCGCAGGGACACGGCTACACCTTC
TRBJ2-1,TRBD1,TRBV7-3,-,CASSPTGQRYNEQFF,TGTGCCAGCAGCCCGACAGGGCAGCGCTACAATGAGCAGTTCTTC
TRBJ2-7,-,TRBV5-1,-,CASSLEAGGSEQYF,TGCGCCAGCAGCTTGGAAGCAGGGGGGTCCGAGCAGTACTTC
TRBJ2-1,-,TRBV5-4,few,CASSSRSTGQSYNEQFF,TGTGCCAGCAGCTCACGATCGACAGGACAATCCTACAATGAGCAGTTCTTC
TRBJ1-2,TRBD1,TRBV5-5,-,CASSLQGEPYGYTF,TGTGCCAGCAGCTTGCAGGGGGAGCCTTATGGCTACACCTTC
TRBJ1-2,-,TRBV18,once,CASSPSPPGANGYTF,TGTGCCAGCTCACCATCACCCCCAGGGGCTAATGGCTACACCTTC
TRBJ2-7,TRBD2,TRBV5-1,-,CASSSLAGGAPYEQYF,TGCGCCAGCAGCTCTCTAGCGGGGGGTGCCCCCTACGAGCAGTACTTC
TRBJ2-2,-,TRBV5-4,-,CASSLNRGALNTGELFF,TGTGCCAGCAGTTTAAACCGGGGGGCCCTGAACACCGGGGAGCTGTTTTTT
TRBJ1-3,-,TRBV7-9,-,CSSSPPDYLSTIYF,TGTTCCAGCAGCCCGCCGGACTATCTCAGCACCATATATTTT
TRBJ1-1,-,TRBV27,few,CASSQQTGMNTEAFF,TGTGCCAGCAGTCAACAGACAGGTATGAACACTGAAGCTTTCTTT
TRBJ1-5,TRBD1,TRBV5-1,-,CASSLTTGGPYSNQPQHF,TGCGCCAGCAGCCTTACGACAGGGGGGCCGTATAGCAATCAGCCCCAGCATTTT
TRBJ2-7,TRBD2,TRBV19,-,CASSIEGVAGGLPYEQYF,TGTGCCAGTAGTATAGAGGGGGTAGCGGGAGGCCTTCCCTACGAGCAGTACTTC
TRBJ1-6,-,TRBV19,-,CASSIGRENSPLHF,TGTGCCAGTAGTATTGGCAGGGAAAATTCACCCCTCCACTTT
TRBJ2-1,TRBD2,TRBV6-1,once,CASREASGRPVVQFF,TGTGCCAGCAGGGAAGCTAGCGGGAGGCCCGTAGTGCAGTTCTTC
TRBJ2-7,TRBD2,TRBV15,-,CATSRDPGGRSVEQYF,TGTGCCACCAGCAGAGATCCCGGCGGGAGGTCTGTCGAGCAGTACTTC
TRBJ2-7,TRBD2,TRBV28,few,CASSSTGAGGPYEQYF,TGTGCCAGCAGTAGTACCGGAGCGGGAGGTCCCTACGAGCAGTACTTC
TRBJ1-5,-,TRBV18,-,CASSLTEDPLTQHF,TGTGCCAGCTCACTGACAGAGGACCCCTTGACCCAGCATTTT
TRBJ2-3,-,TRBV7-2,-,CASSFEGDTQYF,TGTGCCAGCAGCTTCGAGGGAGATACGCAGTATTTT
TRBJ2-7,TRBD1,TRBV4-3,-,CASSTRQGHYEQYF,TGCGCCAGCAGCACACGACAGGGGCACTACGAGCAGTACTTC
TRBJ1-1,-,TRBV12-5,-,CASGLDGGNTEAFF,TGTGCTAGTGGTTTGGACGGGGGTAACACTGAAGCTTTCTTT
TRBJ2-1,TRBD2,TRBV7-9,-,CASSSGRGNEQFF,TGTGCCAGCAGCTCCGGGAGGGGGAATGAGCAGTTCTTC
TRBJ2-3,TRBD1,TRBV2,-,CASGQGADTQYF,TGTGCCAGCGGGCAGGGGGCAGATACGCAGTATTTT
TRBJ2-3,TRBD2,TRBV30,-,CAWSLKRGNTDTQYF,TGTGCCTGGAGCTTGAAGCGGGGGAACACAGATACGCAGTATTTT
TRBJ2-5,TRBD2,TRBV6-1,-,CASSRLAGEGETQYF,TGTGCCAGCAGTCGACTAGCGGGGGAAGGGGAGACCCAGTACTTC
TRBJ1-2,-,TRBV28,-,CASSLIGGYGYTF,TGTGCCAGCAGTTTAATAGGGGGCTATGGCTACACCTTC
TRBJ1-1,-,TRBV7-2,-,CASSSYVGTEAFF,TGTGCCAGCAGCTCTTACGTCGGGACTGAAGCTTTCTTT
TRBJ2-1,TRBD1,TRBV6-6,-,CASSYPGTGLDEQFF,TGTGCCAGCAGTTACCCAGGGACAGGGTTGGATGAGCAGTTCTTC
TRBJ2-7,-,TRBV6-5,-,CASSYSVVRASYEQYF,TGTGCCAGCAGTTACTCGGTTGTCAGGGCCTCCTACGAGCAGTACTTC
TRBJ1-2,-,TRBV5-1,-,CASSGGPSEGGYTF,TGCGCCAGCAGCGGAGGACCCTCCGAGGGAGGCTACACCTTC
TRBJ2-4,TRBD2,TRBV7-8,-,CASSSRAGGIQYF,TGTGCCAGCAGCTCCCGGGCGGGAGGGATTCAGTACTTC
TRBJ1-3,TRBD1,TRBV4-2,-,CASSQGTGATGNTIYF,TGTGCCAGCAGCCAAGGGACAGGGGCAACTGGAAACACCATATATTTT
TRBJ2-2,-,TRBV2,-,CASSDSRTGELFF,TGTGCCAGCAGTGATAGTCGCACCGGGGAGCTGTTTTTT
TRBJ2-5,-,TRBV4-2,-,CASSQEEGGAQYF,TGTGCCAGCAGCCAAGAGGAGGGCGGTGCTCAGTACTTC
TRBJ2-5,-,TRBV7-3,-,CASSATGTQETQYF,TGTGCCAGCAGCGCGACGGGAACCCAAGAGACCCAGTACTTC
TRBJ2-3,-,TRBV19,-,CASSIGLSTDTQYF,TGTGCCAGTAGTATTGGACTATCCACAGATACGCAGTATTTT
TRBJ1-3,TRBD1,TRBV28,-,CASSETGGPGNTIYF,TGTGCCAGCAGTGAGACAGGGGGCCCTGGAAACACCATATATTTT
TRBJ1-5,-,TRBV27,once,CASYSNQPQHF,TGTGCCAGCTATAGCAATCAGCCCCAGCATTTT
TRBJ2-1,TRBD2,TRBV4-1,-,CASSQVISRGRVDEQFF,TGCGCCAGCAGCCAAGTAATCTCGCGGGGGAGGGTCGATGAGCAGTTCTTC
TRBJ2-6,TRBD1,TRBV15,-,CATRRDREFSGANVLTF,TGTGCCACCAGGAGGGACAGGGAGTTCTCTGGGGCCAACGTCCTGACTTTC
TRBJ2-5,-,TRBV2,-,CASSPPPTGRETQYF,TGTGCCAGCAGTCCACCCCCGACAGGGAGGGAGACCCAGTACTTC
TRBJ2-7,-,TRBV18,-,CASTTVGTRDYEQYF,TGTGCCAGCACGACGGTCGGGACTCGTGACTACGAGCAGTACTTC
TRBJ1-4,-,TRBV28,-,CASTPRGGANEKLFF,TGTGCCAGCACCCCTCGGGGGGGGGCTAATGAAAAACTGTTTTTT
TRBJ1-1,-,TRBV18,-,CASSPRSVHQNTEAFF,TGTGCCAGCTCACCACGTTCAGTACACCAAAACACTGAAGCTTTCTTT
TRBJ2-1,TRBD2,TRBV6-1,few,CASRLAEYNEQFF,TGTGCCAGCAGACTAGCGGAGTACAATGAGCAGTTCTTC